This TCR beta chain was recovered during a study of blood T cells in healthy people across ages. Looking at the study overall: Per every two T cells, about one barcoded beta molecule was captured by template switching. Study-level findings and limits: Diversity of TCR beta per million T cells declined in a roughly linear way with age.

CDR3 length equals 13 residues. V lost 10 bases, J lost 2 bases, and 8 bases stayed unmatched. This clonotype was seen a handful of times. The antigen is undetermined. It was with a sample-barcoded 5' primer and a J-beta primer mix that a second PCR of about 6 to 12 cycles was run. Tagging of each cDNA molecule was performed by a template-switch adaptor with 12 random nucleotides. TCRdb analysed the 5' RACE reads with MiXCR anew, one entry per CDR3 protein. Of some 880,000 distinct CDR3 sequences listed, roughly 40% are singletons. Collection of roughly 9.8 milliliters of peripheral blood was performed for each donor.

J is TRBJ2-7 and V is TRBV12-3 or TRBV12-4; 7 bases map to TRBD1. Sequencing was performed on blood. This receptor was identified in a man aged 18 to 30 in good health. The CDR3 nucleotides are TGTGCCATATTGACAGGGCTTCCCTACGAGCAGTACTTC. This codes for CAILTGLPYEQYF.